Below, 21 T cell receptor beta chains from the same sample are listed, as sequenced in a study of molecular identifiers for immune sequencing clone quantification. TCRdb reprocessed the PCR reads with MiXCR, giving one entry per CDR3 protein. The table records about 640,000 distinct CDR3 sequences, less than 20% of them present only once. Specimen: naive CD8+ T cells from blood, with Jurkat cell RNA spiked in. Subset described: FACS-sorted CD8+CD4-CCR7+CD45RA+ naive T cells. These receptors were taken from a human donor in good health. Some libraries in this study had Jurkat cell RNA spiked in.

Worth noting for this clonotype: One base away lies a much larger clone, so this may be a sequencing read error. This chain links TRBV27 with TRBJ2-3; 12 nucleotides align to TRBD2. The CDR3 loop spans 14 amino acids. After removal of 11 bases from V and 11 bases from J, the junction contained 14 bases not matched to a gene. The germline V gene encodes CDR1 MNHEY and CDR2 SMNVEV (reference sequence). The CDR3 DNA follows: TGTGCCGGCCGACTAGCGGGAGAGTTCTACAGGCAGTATTTT. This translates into CAGRLAGEFYRQYF.

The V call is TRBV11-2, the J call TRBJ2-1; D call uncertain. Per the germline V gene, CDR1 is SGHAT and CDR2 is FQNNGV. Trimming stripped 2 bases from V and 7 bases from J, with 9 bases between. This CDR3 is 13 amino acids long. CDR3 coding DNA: TGTGCCAGCAGCTTATATAGCTTTAATGAGCAGTTCTTC. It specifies CASSLYSFNEQFF.

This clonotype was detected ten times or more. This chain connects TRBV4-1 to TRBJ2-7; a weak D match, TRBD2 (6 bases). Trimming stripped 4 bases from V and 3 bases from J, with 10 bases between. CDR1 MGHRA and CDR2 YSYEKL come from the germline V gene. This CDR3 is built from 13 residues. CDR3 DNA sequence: TGCGCCAGCAGCCGGGGACTGTACTACGAGCAGTACTTC. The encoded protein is CASSRGLYYEQYF.

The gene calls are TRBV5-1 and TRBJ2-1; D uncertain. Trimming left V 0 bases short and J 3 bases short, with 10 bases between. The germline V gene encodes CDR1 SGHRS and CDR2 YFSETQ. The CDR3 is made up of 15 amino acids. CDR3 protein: CASSLVLFNYNEQFF. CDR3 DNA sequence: TGCGCCAGCAGCTTGGTGCTCTTCAACTACAATGAGCAGTTCTTC. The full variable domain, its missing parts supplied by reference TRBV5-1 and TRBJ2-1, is KAGVTQTPRYLIKTRGQQVTLSCSPISGHRSVSWYQQTPGQGLQFLFEYFSETQRNKGNFPGRFSGRQFSNSRSEMNVSTLELGDSALYLCASSLVLFNYNEQFFGPGTRLTVL.

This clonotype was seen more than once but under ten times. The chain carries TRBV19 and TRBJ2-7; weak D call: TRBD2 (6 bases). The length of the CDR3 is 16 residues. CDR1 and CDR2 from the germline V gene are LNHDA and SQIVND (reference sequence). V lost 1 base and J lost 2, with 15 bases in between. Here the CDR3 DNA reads TGTGCCAGTAGTATAGGAACCCGCGGGGATACCTACGAGCAGTACTTC. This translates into CASSIGTRGDTYEQYF.

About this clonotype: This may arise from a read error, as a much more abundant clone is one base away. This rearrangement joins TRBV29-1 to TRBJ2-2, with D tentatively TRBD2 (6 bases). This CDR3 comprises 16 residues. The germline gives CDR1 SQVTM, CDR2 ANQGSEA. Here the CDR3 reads CSVIPPEGPNTGELLF. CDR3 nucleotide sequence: TGCAGCGTCATACCACCGGAGGGCCCAAACACCGGGGAGCTGCTTTTT.

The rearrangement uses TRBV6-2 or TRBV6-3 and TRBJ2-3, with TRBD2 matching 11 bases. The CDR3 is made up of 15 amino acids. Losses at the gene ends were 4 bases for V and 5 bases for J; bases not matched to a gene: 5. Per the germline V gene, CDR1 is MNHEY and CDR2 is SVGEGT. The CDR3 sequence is CASSSLAGGRDTQYF. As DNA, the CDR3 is TGTGCCAGCAGTTCCTTAGCGGGGGGGCGAGATACGCAGTATTTT.

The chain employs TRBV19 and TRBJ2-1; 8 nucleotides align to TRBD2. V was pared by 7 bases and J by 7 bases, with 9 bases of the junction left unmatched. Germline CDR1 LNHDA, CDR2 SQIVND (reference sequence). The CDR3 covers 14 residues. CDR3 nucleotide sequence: TGTGCCAGTAACGCGGGAGGATTGGGGAATGAGCAGTTCTTC. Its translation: CASNAGGLGNEQFF.

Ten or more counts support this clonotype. The CDR3 reads CASSPGTRFDIQYF. The CDR3 DNA reads TGTGCCAGCAGCCCGGGGACTAGATTCGACATTCAGTACTTC. V gene TRBV9 combines with J gene TRBJ2-4; 8 bases agree with TRBD2. After removal of 4 bases from V and 8 bases from J, the junction contained 8 bases not matched to a gene. From germline, CDR1 is SGDLS and CDR2 YYNGEE. The CDR3 spans 14 residues.

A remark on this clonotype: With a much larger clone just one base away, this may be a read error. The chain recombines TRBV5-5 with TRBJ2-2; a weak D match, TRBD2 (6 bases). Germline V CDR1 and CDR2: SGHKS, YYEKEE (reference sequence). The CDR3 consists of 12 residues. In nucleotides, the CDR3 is TGTGCCAGCAGCACTATCACCGGGGGGCTGTTTTTT. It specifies CASSTITGGLFF.

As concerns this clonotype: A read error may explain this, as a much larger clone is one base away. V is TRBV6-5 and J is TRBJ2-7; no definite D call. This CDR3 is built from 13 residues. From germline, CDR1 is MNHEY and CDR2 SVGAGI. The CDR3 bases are TGTGCCAGCAGCGTCGGATCGTCCTACGAGCAGTGCTTC. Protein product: CASSVGSSYEQCF.

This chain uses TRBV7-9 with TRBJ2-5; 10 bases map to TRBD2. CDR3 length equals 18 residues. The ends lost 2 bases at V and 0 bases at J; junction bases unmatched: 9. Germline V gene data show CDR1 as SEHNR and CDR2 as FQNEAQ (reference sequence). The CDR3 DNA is TGTGCCAGCAGCTTATTAGATAGCGGGAGGAGGTACCAAGAGACCCAGTACTTC. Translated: CASSLLDSGRRYQETQYF.

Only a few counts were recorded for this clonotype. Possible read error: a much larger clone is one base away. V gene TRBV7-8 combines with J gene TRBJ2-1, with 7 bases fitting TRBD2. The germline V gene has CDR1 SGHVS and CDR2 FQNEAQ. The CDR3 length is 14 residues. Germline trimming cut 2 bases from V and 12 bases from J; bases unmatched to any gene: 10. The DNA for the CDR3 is TGTGCCAGCAGCTTACTCTCAGGGAGGGATGGGCAGTTCTTC. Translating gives CASSLLSGRDGQFF. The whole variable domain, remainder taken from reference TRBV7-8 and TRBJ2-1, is GAGVSQSPRYKVAKRGQDVALRCDPISGHVSLFWYQQALGQGPEFLTYFQNEAQLDKSGLPSDRFFAERPEGSVSTLKIQRTQQEDSAVYLCASSLLSGRDGQFFGPGTRLTVL.

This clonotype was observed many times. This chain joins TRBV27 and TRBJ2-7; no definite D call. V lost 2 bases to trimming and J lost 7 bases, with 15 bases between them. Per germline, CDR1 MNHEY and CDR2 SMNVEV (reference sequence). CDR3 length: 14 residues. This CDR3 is CASSLSPWTKEQYF. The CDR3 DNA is TGTGCCAGCAGTTTAAGTCCGTGGACCAAGGAGCAGTACTTC.

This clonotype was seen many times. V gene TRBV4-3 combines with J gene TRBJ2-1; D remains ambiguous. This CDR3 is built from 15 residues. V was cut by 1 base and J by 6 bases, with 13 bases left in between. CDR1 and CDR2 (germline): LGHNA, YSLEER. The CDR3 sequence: CASSQGTLLTNEQFF. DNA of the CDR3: TGCGCCAGCAGCCAAGGGACGTTATTAACCAATGAGCAGTTCTTC.

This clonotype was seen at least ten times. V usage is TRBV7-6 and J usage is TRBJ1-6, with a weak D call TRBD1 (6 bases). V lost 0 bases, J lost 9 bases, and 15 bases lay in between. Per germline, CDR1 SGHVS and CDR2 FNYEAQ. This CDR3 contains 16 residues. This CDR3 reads CASSLAAQGGSSPLHF. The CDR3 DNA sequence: TGTGCCAGCAGCTTAGCGGCACAGGGCGGGAGTTCACCCCTCCACTTT.

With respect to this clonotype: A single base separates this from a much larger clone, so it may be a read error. CDR3 loop: CASGQGTGWNSPLHF. The DNA for the CDR3 is TGCGCCAGCGGCCAAGGAACAGGGTGGAATTCACCCCTCCACTTT. The V gene is TRBV4-3, the J gene TRBJ1-6, with a weak D call TRBD1 (6 bases). In germline, CDR1 is LGHNA, CDR2 YSLEER. The CDR3 runs 15 residues.

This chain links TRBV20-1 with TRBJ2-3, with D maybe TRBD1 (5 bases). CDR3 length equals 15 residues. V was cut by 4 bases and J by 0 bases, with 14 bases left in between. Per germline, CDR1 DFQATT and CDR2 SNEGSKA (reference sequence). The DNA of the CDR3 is TGCAGTGCTACCAGCGCCCGGACAAGCACAGATACGCAGTATTTT. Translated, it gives CSATSARTSTDTQYF.

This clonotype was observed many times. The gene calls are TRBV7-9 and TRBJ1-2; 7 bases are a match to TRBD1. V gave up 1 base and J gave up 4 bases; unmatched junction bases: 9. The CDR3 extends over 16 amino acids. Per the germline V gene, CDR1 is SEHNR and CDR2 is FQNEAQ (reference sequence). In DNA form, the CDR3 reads TGTGCCAGCAGCTTAGATGGGACAGACTACGGCTATGGCTACACCTTC. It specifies CASSLDGTDYGYGYTF.

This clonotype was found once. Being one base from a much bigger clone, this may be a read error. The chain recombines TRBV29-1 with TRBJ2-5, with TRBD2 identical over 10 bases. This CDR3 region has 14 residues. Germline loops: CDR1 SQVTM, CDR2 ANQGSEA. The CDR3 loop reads CIVGAPSGGETQYF. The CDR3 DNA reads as TGCATCGTTGGGGCGCCTAGCGGGGGAGAGACCCAGTACTTC. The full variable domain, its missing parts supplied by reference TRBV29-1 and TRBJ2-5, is SAVISQKPSRDICQRGTSLTIQCQVDSQVTMMFWYRQQPGQSLTLIATANQGSEATYESGFVIDKFPISRPNLTFSTLTVSNMSPEDSSIYLCIVGAPSGGETQYFGPGTRLLVL.

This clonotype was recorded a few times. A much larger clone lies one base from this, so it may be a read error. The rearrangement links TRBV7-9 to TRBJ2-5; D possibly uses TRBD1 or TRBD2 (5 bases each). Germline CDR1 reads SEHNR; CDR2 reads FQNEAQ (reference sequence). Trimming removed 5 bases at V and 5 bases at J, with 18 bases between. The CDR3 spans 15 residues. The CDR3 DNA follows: TGTGCCAGCAGCGGGGACCGGGTCCGCTTGGAGACCCAGTACTTC. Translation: CASSGDRVRLETQYF.